This T cell receptor (beta chain) was captured in a study of naive and memory T cell subsets. Points from the study as a whole: Activation and differentiation may alter RNA-based TCR counts. In naive cells, over 90% of TCR sequences were seen only once.

This CDR3 is 13 amino acids long. Germline lookup yields CDR1 SGHTA and CDR2 FQGNSA. Trimming shortened V by 3 bases and J by 2 bases, and 5 bases separated the two germline ends. An equimolar mix of two oligonucleotides served as the beta constant-region primer for TRBC1 and TRBC2. Ligation attached a single-stranded oligonucleotide with a 12-nucleotide UMI and the SP2 primer to the cDNA 3' end. Ligated cDNA was amplified by four rounds of PCR with nested alpha and beta constant-region primers and SP2. MiXCR was run by TCRdb on the UMI-ligation and nested PCR reads, yielding one entry per CDR3 protein. The table has about 80,000 distinct CDR3 sequences, roughly 13% seen once. This clonotype occurred a few times. Its antigen remains unknown.

The clonotype comes from a human donor in good health. Sequences were obtained from central memory CD4+ T cells from blood. The V gene is TRBV7-2, the J gene TRBJ1-5; D gene ambiguous. CDR3 protein: CASSFAGNQPQHF. For the CDR3, the DNA is TGTGCCAGCAGCTTCGCAGGCAATCAGCCCCAGCATTTT.